This TCR beta chain was found in a study of shared clonotypes between healthy human individuals. V lost 5 bases to trimming and J lost 5 bases, with 18 bases between them. Germline V gene lookup returns CDR1 SEHNR and CDR2 FQNEAQ (reference sequence). There are 15 residues in the CDR3. Nashville, Tennessee was home to all donors, each a Caucasian adult. TCRdb keeps only in-frame clones here, not all; method: immunoSEQ multiplex PCR. The top ten clones hold around 0.13% of a sample with more than 2 million clones, approximately 95% of them seen once. This chain connects TRBV7-9 to TRBJ2-5; D possibly corresponds to TRBD2 (5 bases). Source material: naive CD4+ T cells sorted from blood. Subset indicated: CD45RA+ positively selected. This TCR was sampled from a man younger than 30 in good health. The CDR3 spells CASSRLRGRGETQYF. The CDR3 DNA reads as TGTGCCAGCAGCCGGCTTCGAGGGCGAGGGGAGACCCAGTACTTC.